The 24 T cell receptor beta chains presented below share a single source sample, sequenced in a study of blood T cell repertoires in COVID-19. Generated by immunoSEQ multiplex PCR, the TCRdb table keeps only in-frame clones and is missing some. The sample shows 290,000 or so clones, approximately 90% of them seen only once. The material sequenced was peripheral blood. Receptor source: a woman aged 30 to 39 with COVID-19, enrolled during active disease.

This chain joins TRBV6-5 and TRBJ2-7; 7 bases agree with TRBD1. Per germline, CDR1 MNHEY and CDR2 SVGAGI. Trimming at V came to 2 bases and at J to 0 bases, leaving 4 bases not matched to a gene. CDR3 length: 15 residues. The CDR3 nucleotides read TGTGCCAGCAGTTACAGACAGGGCCGCTCCTACGAGCAGTACTTC. Translation: CASSYRQGRSYEQYF.

The V gene is TRBV28, the J gene TRBJ1-4; maybe TRBD1 (6 bases). Between the trimmed V and J ends, which lost 3 bases and 5 bases, there was a span of 13 bases. In germline, CDR1 is MDHEN, CDR2 SYDVKM. The CDR3 is 15 residues long. CDR3 protein: CASSFGTNFNEKLFF. CDR3 DNA sequence: TGTGCCAGCAGTTTTGGGACAAACTTCAATGAAAAACTGTTTTTT.

A single count supports this clone. Written as DNA, the CDR3 is TGCAGCGTTGCGATGACCTCTGACAGGGTCAGCGGCTACACCTTC. Amino acid sequence: CSVAMTSDRVSGYTF. This chain joins TRBV29-1 and TRBJ1-2, with 7 nucleotides matching TRBD1. Germline trimming cut 4 bases from V and 8 bases from J; bases unmatched to any gene: 16. From germline, CDR1 is SQVTM and CDR2 ANQGSEA. The CDR3 totals 15 residues. Full variable domain (outside the CDR3, taken from reference TRBV29-1 and TRBJ1-2): SAVISQKPSRDICQRGTSLTIQCQVDSQVTMMFWYRQQPGQSLTLIATANQGSEATYESGFVIDKFPISRPNLTFSTLTVSNMSPEDSSIYLCSVAMTSDRVSGYTFGSGTRLTVV.

This chain uses TRBV12-3 or TRBV12-4 with TRBJ2-5; a possible D gene is TRBD1 (5 bases). The CDR3 is made up of 13 amino acids. V was clipped by 3 bases and J by 4 bases, with 9 bases between them. The CDR3 sequence is CASSLGRSETQYF. The CDR3 coding sequence is TGTGCCAGCAGTTTGGGGCGGTCAGAGACCCAGTACTTC.

The CDR3 protein is CASSGAGGFEAFF. The CDR3, as DNA: TGTGCCAGCAGTGGGGCAGGGGGCTTTGAAGCTTTCTTT. This chain links TRBV2 with TRBJ1-1, with 8 nucleotides matching TRBD1. V was clipped by 4 bases and J by 7 bases; unmatched bases: 5. The CDR3 has 13 residues. Germline V gene lookup returns CDR1 SNHLY and CDR2 FYNNEI.

The chain joins TRBV7-2 to TRBJ1-5; D ambiguous. V lost 1 base, J lost 0 bases, and 7 bases lay in between. The CDR3 has 15 amino acids. The germline V gene encodes CDR1 SGHTA and CDR2 FQGNSA. In DNA, the CDR3 is TGTGCCAGCAGCTTAGAATCGCGTAGCAATCAGCCCCAGCATTTT. This gives the protein CASSLESRSNQPQHF.

This chain uses TRBV10-2 with TRBJ2-7; 7 positions match TRBD1. The CDR3 totals 14 residues. Trimming cost V 5 bases and J 1 base; bases outside gene matches: 5. CDR1 and CDR2 from the germline V gene are WSHSY and SAAADI. CDR3: CASSNWDSSYEQYF. The CDR3, as DNA: TGCGCCAGCAGTAATTGGGACAGTTCCTACGAGCAGTACTTC.

The chain is built from TRBV7-8 and TRBJ2-1; 7 nucleotides align to TRBD1. V was clipped by 3 bases and J by 2 bases; unmatched bases: 10. Germline lookup yields CDR1 SGHVS and CDR2 FQNEAQ. This CDR3 is 17 amino acids long. The CDR3 coding sequence is TGTGCCAGCAGCTTCCAACCTAGGACAGGAACCTACAATGAGCAGTTCTTC. Protein: CASSFQPRTGTYNEQFF.

In this sample, this clone turned up once. The V call is TRBV4-1, the J call TRBJ1-1; D unresolved. Per germline, CDR1 MGHRA and CDR2 YSYEKL. V lost 1 base and J lost 10, with 10 bases in between. There are 12 residues in the CDR3. The CDR3 DNA reads TGCGCCAGCAGCCAAGGGAGGACCCCAGCTTTCTTT. Protein sequence: CASSQGRTPAFF.

The J gene is TRBJ1-1, the V gene TRBV28, with D perhaps matching TRBD1 (5 bases). Trimming removed 2 bases from V and 2 bases from J, with 12 bases in between. The CDR3 consists of 15 residues. Germline CDR1 MDHEN, CDR2 SYDVKM. CDR3 residues: CASSLTSQGNTEAFF. Here the CDR3 DNA reads TGTGCCAGCAGTTTAACGAGCCAGGGTAACACTGAAGCTTTCTTT.

This clone was seen just once. The chain links TRBV11-3 to TRBJ1-3; D unresolved. The CDR3 covers 13 residues. Per germline, CDR1 SGHNT and CDR2 YENEEA. Trimming stripped 5 bases from V and 2 bases from J, with 7 bases between. CDR3 in amino acids: CASSRATGNTIYF. CDR3 bases: TGTGCCAGCAGCCGCGCCACTGGAAACACCATATATTTT.

The rearrangement uses TRBV18 and TRBJ2-7; D unresolved. CDR3 length equals 13 residues. CDR1 is KGHSH, CDR2 LQKENI, per germline. V gave up 3 bases and J gave up 3 bases, with 9 bases separating them. CDR3 protein: CASSPLAVYEQYF. Here the CDR3 DNA reads TGTGCCAGCTCACCCCTTGCAGTCTACGAGCAGTACTTC.

This CDR3 reads CASSPGWGDTEAFF. DNA for the CDR3: TGCGCCAGCAGCCCTGGATGGGGCGACACTGAAGCTTTCTTT. V usage is TRBV5-1 and J usage is TRBJ1-1; possibly TRBD1 for D (5 bases). There are 14 residues in the CDR3. V dropped 4 bases and J dropped 3 bases, with 13 bases sitting between them. CDR1 is SGHRS, CDR2 YFSETQ, per germline.

V and J are TRBV3-1 (or the pseudogene TRBV3-2) and TRBJ1-1, with D possibly matching TRBD1 (6 bases). Looked up from germline, CDR1 is LGHDT and CDR2 is YNNKEL (reference sequence). V lost 0 bases to trimming and J lost 0 bases, with 11 bases between them. The CDR3 is 16 residues long. CDR3 sequence (DNA): TGTGCCAGCAGCCAAGATATAGGACAGCTGAACACTGAAGCTTTCTTT. This codes for CASSQDIGQLNTEAFF.

The genes are TRBV6-5 and TRBJ2-3; no clear D gene. Germline CDR1 and CDR2: MNHEY and SVGAGI. Trimming pared 0 bases from V and 1 base from J, leaving 8 bases between. The CDR3 runs to 15 residues. CDR3 protein: CASSYSVAGTDTQYF. The CDR3 DNA is TGTGCCAGCAGTTACTCAGTAGCCGGCACAGATACGCAGTATTTT.

The rearrangement links TRBV28 to TRBJ1-6; 9 nucleotides match TRBD1. Trimming removed 6 bases from V and 9 bases from J; junction bases left unmatched: 6. CDR1 and CDR2 from the germline V gene are MDHEN and SYDVKM. CDR3 length: 14 amino acids. The CDR3: CASRGTGGVSPLHF. CDR3 bases: TGTGCCAGCAGGGGAACAGGGGGCGTTTCACCCCTCCACTTT.

This chain joins TRBV30 and TRBJ1-2, with 7 bases matching TRBD1. V lost 4 bases to trimming and J lost 8 bases; unmatched junction nucleotides: 4. There are 11 residues in the CDR3. Germline V CDR1 and CDR2: GTSNPN, SVGIG (reference sequence). CDR3 sequence reads: CAWTTGRGYTF. The CDR3 DNA sequence: TGTGCCTGGACGACAGGGCGCGGCTACACCTTC. The complete variable domain, with remaining parts taken from reference TRBV30 and TRBJ1-2, reads SQTIHQWPATLVQPVGSPLSLECTVEGTSNPNLYWYRQAAGRGLQLLFYSVGIGQISSEVPQNLSASRPQDRQFILSSKKLLLSDSGFYLCAWTTGRGYTFGSGTRLTVV.

This rearrangement joins TRBV28 to TRBJ1-3; D not resolved. V was shortened by 10 bases and J by 0 bases, with 4 bases between the two germline ends. The germline V gene encodes CDR1 MDHEN and CDR2 SYDVKM. The CDR3 covers 11 residues. CDR3 region: CATYSGNTIYF. The CDR3 DNA reads TGTGCCACCTACTCTGGAAACACCATATATTTT.

This chain uses TRBV7-3 with TRBJ2-1; the match to TRBD2 covers 8 bases. The junction had 5 bases not matched to a gene; V was cut back by 4 bases and J by 9 bases. This CDR3 is 13 amino acids long. The germline CDR1 and CDR2 sequences are SGHTA and FQGTGA. The CDR3 here is CASSYGRDGEQFF. The CDR3 nucleotides read TGTGCCAGCAGCTACGGGAGGGATGGTGAGCAGTTCTTC.

The chain combines TRBV10-3 with TRBJ1-1; 7 bases are shared with TRBD1. V was pared by 7 bases and J by 3 bases, with 5 bases of the junction left unmatched. CDR3 length: 13 residues. Germline lookup yields CDR1 ENHRY and CDR2 SYGVKD. The CDR3 protein is CAITLDRDTEAFF. In DNA, the CDR3 is TGTGCCATCACTCTAGACAGGGACACTGAAGCTTTCTTT.

As DNA, the CDR3 is TGTGCCAGCAGTTTTAATGGGGGGACAGGAAAACTGTTTTTT. Translation gives CASSFNGGTGKLFF. The rearrangement links TRBV27 to TRBJ1-4, with 8 nucleotides matching TRBD1. The CDR3 sequence is 14 residues long. Germline lookup yields CDR1 MNHEY and CDR2 SMNVEV (reference sequence). V was pared by 3 bases and J by 10 bases, with 7 bases of the junction left unmatched.

The J gene is TRBJ2-1, the V gene TRBV6-5; 9 bases line up with TRBD1. After removal of 6 bases from V and 5 bases from J, the junction contained 5 bases not matched to a gene. Germline CDR1 and CDR2: MNHEY and SVGAGI. The CDR3 runs 14 residues. CDR3 sequence reads: CASRPGQGNNEQFF. The CDR3 coding sequence is TGTGCCAGCAGGCCGGGACAGGGAAACAATGAGCAGTTCTTC.

The chain has TRBV18 and TRBJ1-3; 10 bases match TRBD1. CDR1 is KGHSH, CDR2 LQKENI, per germline. Trimming removed 6 bases from V and 0 bases from J; junction bases left unmatched: 5. CDR3 length: 16 residues. CDR3 nucleotide sequence: TGTGCCAGCTCGACAGGGGGCGATCTCTCTGGAAACACCATATATTTT. It codes for CASSTGGDLSGNTIYF.

The chain combines TRBV28 with TRBJ2-3; 11 positions agree with TRBD2. This CDR3 is built from 20 residues. Germline V gene data show CDR1 as MDHEN and CDR2 as SYDVKM. V shed 5 bases and J 3 bases; nucleotides not matched to a gene: 19. CDR3 coding DNA: TGTGCCAGCAGTCTCCCCGGGACTAGCGGTAAACTACAAATTACAGATACGCAGTATTTT. Translating it yields CASSLPGTSGKLQITDTQYF.